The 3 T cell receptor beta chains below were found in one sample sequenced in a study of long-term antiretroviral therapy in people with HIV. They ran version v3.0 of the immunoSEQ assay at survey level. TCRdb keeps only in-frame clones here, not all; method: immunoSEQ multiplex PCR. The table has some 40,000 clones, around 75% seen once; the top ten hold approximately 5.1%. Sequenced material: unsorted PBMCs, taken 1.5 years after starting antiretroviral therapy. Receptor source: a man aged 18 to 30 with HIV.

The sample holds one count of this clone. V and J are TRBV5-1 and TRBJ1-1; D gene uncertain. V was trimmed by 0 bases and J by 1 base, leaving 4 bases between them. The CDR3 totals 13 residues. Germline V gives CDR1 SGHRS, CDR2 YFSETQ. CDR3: CASSLEENTEAFF. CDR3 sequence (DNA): TGCGCCAGCAGCTTGGAGGAGAACACTGAAGCTTTCTTT.

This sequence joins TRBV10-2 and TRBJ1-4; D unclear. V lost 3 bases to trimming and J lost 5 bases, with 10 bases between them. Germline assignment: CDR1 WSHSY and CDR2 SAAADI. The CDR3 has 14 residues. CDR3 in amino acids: CASSERMGNEKLFF. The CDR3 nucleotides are TGCGCCAGCAGTGAAAGGATGGGGAATGAAAAACTGTTTTTT.

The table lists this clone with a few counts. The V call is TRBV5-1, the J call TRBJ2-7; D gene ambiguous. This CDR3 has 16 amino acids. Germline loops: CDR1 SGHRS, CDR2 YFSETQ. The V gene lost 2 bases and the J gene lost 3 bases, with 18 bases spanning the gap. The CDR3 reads CASSLDNVGSGYEQYF. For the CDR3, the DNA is TGCGCCAGCAGCTTAGACAATGTAGGGTCGGGCTACGAGCAGTACTTC. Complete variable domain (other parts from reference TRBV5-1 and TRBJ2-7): KAGVTQTPRYLIKTRGQQVTLSCSPISGHRSVSWYQQTPGQGLQFLFEYFSETQRNKGNFPGRFSGRQFSNSRSEMNVSTLELGDSALYLCASSLDNVGSGYEQYFGPGTRLTVT.